The 7 T cell receptor beta chains given below trace back to one sample, sequenced in a study of blood T cell repertoires in COVID-19. Method: immunoSEQ multiplex PCR; TCRdb's copy keeps in-frame clones and lacks some. This table has tens of thousands of clones, 80% appearing once. The sample taken for sequencing was peripheral blood. The receptors derive from a woman aged 70-85 years with acute or convalescent COVID-19.

The CDR3 DNA follows: TGTGCCATCAGTGGGGTTGGGACAAAGAACACTGAAGCTTTCTTT. Residues: CAISGVGTKNTEAFF. This chain joins TRBV10-3 and TRBJ1-1; D is possibly TRBD1 (6 bases). This CDR3 has 15 residues. V was pared by 4 bases and J by 1 base, with 13 bases between. Germline assignment: CDR1 ENHRY and CDR2 SYGVKD.

Notes on this clone: A much larger clone differs from this one at a single base, so this may be a read error. This sequence joins TRBV5-1 and TRBJ2-2; TRBD1 agrees at 11 bases. The CDR3 totals 17 residues. CDR1 SGHRS and CDR2 YFSETQ come from the germline V gene. J was trimmed by 7 bases and V by 3 bases; bases with no gene match: 11. In DNA form, the CDR3 reads TGCGCCAGCAGCTGGAGAACCGGGACAGGGGGGAGCGGGGAGCTGTTTTTT. The encoded protein is CASSWRTGTGGSGELFF.

This clone was seen only a few times. The chain carries TRBV3-1 (or the pseudogene TRBV3-2) and TRBJ2-2; no definite D call. CDR3 size: 17 residues. Trimming shortened V by 3 bases and J by 0 bases, and 14 bases separated the two germline ends. Germline assignment: CDR1 LGHDT and CDR2 YNNKEL (reference sequence). CDR3 sequence (DNA): TGTGCCAGCAGCCAGCTTTTATCAGTTACGAACACCGGGGAGCTGTTTTTT. This encodes CASSQLLSVTNTGELFF.

This clone came up once. This rearrangement joins TRBV7-8 to TRBJ1-1, with D possibly being TRBD1 (5 bases). Germline lookup yields CDR1 SGHVS and CDR2 FQNEAQ. With 5 bases removed from V and 5 bases from J, the gap between germline ends came to 12 bases. This CDR3 contains 13 residues. The CDR3 region is CASSIDSPTEAFF. The CDR3 DNA follows: TGTGCCAGCAGCATCGACAGTCCTACTGAAGCTTTCTTT.

This chain uses TRBV28 with TRBJ2-7; 10 bases agree with TRBD2. CDR3 length: 14 residues. Germline-derived CDR1 and CDR2 are MDHEN and SYDVKM. The ends lost 5 bases at V and 0 bases at J; junction bases unmatched: 1. This CDR3 reads CASSASGSSYEQYF. DNA of the CDR3: TGTGCCAGCAGTGCTAGCGGGAGCTCCTACGAGCAGTACTTC.

The V and J genes are TRBV30 and TRBJ1-3; possibly TRBD1 for D (6 bases). V lost 1 base to trimming and J lost 15 bases, with 16 bases between them. Germline loops: CDR1 GTSNPN, CDR2 SVGIG (reference sequence). This CDR3 region has 12 residues. CDR3 DNA sequence: TGTGCCTGGAGTGGCCAGGGGAACGTGGGATATTTT. Its protein product is CAWSGQGNVGYF.

The sample holds one count of this clone. The sample holds other DNA sequences that translate to the same CDR3. This chain joins TRBV28 and TRBJ2-2, with 7 nucleotides matching TRBD2. This CDR3 comprises 15 residues. The germline V gene has CDR1 MDHEN and CDR2 SYDVKM. The V gene end was trimmed by 3 bases and the J gene end by 4 bases; junction bases not matched to a gene: 5. As DNA, the CDR3 is TGTGCCAGCAGTTTGGGGGGGACGGGCACCGGGGAGCTGTTTTTT. This sequence encodes CASSLGGTGTGELFF.